The T cell receptor (beta chain) under discussion was sequenced for a study of T cell responses to AZD1222 COVID-19 vaccine. Study-wide points: Donors were mostly white British, more females; clonal diversity possibly underestimated.

Profiling relied on immunoSEQ multiplex PCR, and the TCRdb table lists in-frame clones only, not all of them. Of 90,000 to 150,000 clones listed, roughly 84% are singletons. Of note for this clone: Antigen specificity is unknown.

The J segment lost 5 bases and the V segment lost 0 bases, leaving 8 bases of the junction unmatched. The CDR3 runs to 16 residues. Germline CDR1 reads SGHNT; CDR2 reads YENEEA. This material consisted of peripheral blood, taken on day 0 of AZD1222 vaccination. This TCR derives from an adult in good health. This chain joins TRBV11-3 and TRBJ1-2; 8 nucleotides match TRBD1. The CDR3 here is CASSLEGTGASYGYTF. The CDR3 DNA follows: TGTGCCAGCAGCTTAGAAGGGACAGGAGCCTCTTATGGCTACACCTTC.